This T cell receptor (beta chain) emerged from a study of OX40 agonist ivuxolimab in advanced cancers. Study-wide background: Dose-escalation patients suffered from hepatocellular carcinoma, melanoma, renal cell or head and neck cancer.

The CDR3 is 17 residues long. Trimming removed 5 bases at V and 2 bases at J, with 20 bases between. Germline lookup yields CDR1 SEHNR and CDR2 FQNEAQ (reference sequence). This clone showed up just once. TCRdb's table, derived via immunoSEQ multiplex PCR, lists solely in-frame clones and lacks some. The sample includes tens of thousands of clones, roughly 80% seen only once; the top ten take around 2.7%. This sequence originates from an adult with an advanced solid tumor such as melanoma, head and neck, liver or kidney cancer. The chain links TRBV7-9 to TRBJ2-3; weak D call: TRBD2 (6 bases). The sample was CD4+ or CD8+ T cells sorted from blood, taken in a trial of the OX40 agonist ivuxolimab. CDR3 in amino acids: CASSPRPARRVTDTQYF. The CDR3 nucleotides read TGTGCCAGCAGCCCACGTCCGGCTAGGAGGGTCACAGATACGCAGTATTTT.